What follows is one T cell receptor (beta chain) and its context. J was trimmed by 2 bases and V by 6 bases; bases with no gene match: 7. The CDR3 is 15 amino acids. CDR1 and CDR2 (germline): MNHEY, SVGAGI. The data were taken from a study of blood T cell repertoires in COVID-19. On the study more broadly: Researchers got acute and convalescent COVID-19 samples from the United States, Italy and Spain. In each case, the material was cDNA or gDNA derived from T cells, B-cell-depleted T cells, or PBMCs.

Per the original methods: Using reference gene primer amplification, nucleated cell counts were estimated. The table came from immunoSEQ multiplex PCR; TCRdb's copy has only in-frame clones and leaves some out. That table furnishes V, J and clone size, whereas the DNA furnished D and trimming. Of some 250,000 clones in the sample, over 65% were seen once. The V and J genes are TRBV6-5 and TRBJ1-3; 7 nucleotides align to TRBD1. The origin of this receptor is a woman over 75 with acute or convalescent COVID-19. Sequenced material: peripheral blood. CDR3 nucleotide sequence: TGTGCCAGCAGCGAGCCGACAGGGACTGGAAACACCATATATTTT. Its translation is CASSEPTGTGNTIYF.